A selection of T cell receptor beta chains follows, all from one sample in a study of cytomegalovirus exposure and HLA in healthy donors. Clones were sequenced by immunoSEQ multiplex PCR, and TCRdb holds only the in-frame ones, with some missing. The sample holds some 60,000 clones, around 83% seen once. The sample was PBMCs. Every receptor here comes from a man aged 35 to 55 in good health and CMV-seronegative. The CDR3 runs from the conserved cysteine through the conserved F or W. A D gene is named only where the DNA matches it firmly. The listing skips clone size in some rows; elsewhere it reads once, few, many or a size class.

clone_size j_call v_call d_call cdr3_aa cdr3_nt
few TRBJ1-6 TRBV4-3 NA CASSRVQGGTAGSPLHF TGCGCCAGCAGCCGAGTACAGGGAGGGACCGCTGGCTCACCCCTCCACTTT
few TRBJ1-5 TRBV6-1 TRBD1 CASSVGTVLYSNQPQHF TGTGCCAGCAGTGTGGGGACAGTTTTGTATAGCAATCAGCCCCAGCATTTT
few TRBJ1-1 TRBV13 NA CASRQVGLKTEAFF TGTGCCAGCAGGCAGGTTGGCCTGAAAACTGAAGCTTTCTTT
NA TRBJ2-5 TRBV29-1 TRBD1 CSADAWDRPQETQYF TGCAGCGCCGACGCTTGGGACAGACCTCAAGAGACCCAGTACTTC
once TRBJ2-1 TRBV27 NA CASSFHHQGEQFF TGTGCCAGCAGTTTTCACCATCAGGGTGAGCAGTTCTTC
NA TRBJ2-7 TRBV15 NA CATSRGGRTNSYEQYF TGTGCCACCAGCAGAGGTGGCAGAACAAACTCCTACGAGCAGTACTTC
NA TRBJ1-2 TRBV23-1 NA CASSQSKEAGYGYTF TGCGCCAGCAGTCAATCAAAGGAAGCAGGGTACGGCTACACCTTC
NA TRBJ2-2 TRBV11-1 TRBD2 CASSPARGAVTGELFF TGTGCCAGCAGCCCCGCGCGGGGGGCGGTCACCGGGGAGCTGTTTTTT
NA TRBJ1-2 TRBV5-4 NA CASSLGAEDGYTF TGTGCCAGCAGCTTGGGGGCGGAGGATGGCTACACCTTC
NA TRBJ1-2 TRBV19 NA CASSIGAGVGYTF TGTGCCAGTAGTATAGGTGCCGGGGTGGGCTACACCTTC
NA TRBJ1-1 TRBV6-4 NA CASSPGQNTEAFF TGTGCCAGCAGTCCGGGACAGAACACTGAAGCTTTCTTT
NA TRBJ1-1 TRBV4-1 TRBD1 CASSTGQGQTTEAFF TGCGCCAGCAGCACGGGACAGGGGCAGACCACTGAAGCTTTCTTT
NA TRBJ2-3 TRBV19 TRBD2 CASSTLAGFTDTQYF TGTGCCAGTAGTACTTTAGCGGGGTTTACAGATACGCAGTATTTT
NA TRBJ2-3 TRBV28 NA CASRTQPGTQYF TGTGCCAGCAGGACCCAGCCAGGTACGCAGTATTTT
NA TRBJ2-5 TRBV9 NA CAGSPRTREETQYF TGTGCCGGCAGCCCAAGGACTCGGGAGGAGACCCAGTACTTC
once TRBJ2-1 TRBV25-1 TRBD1 CASSESYRGNNEQFF TGTGCCAGCAGCGAATCCTACAGGGGTAACAATGAGCAGTTCTTC
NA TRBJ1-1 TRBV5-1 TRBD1 CASSVTGTGDTEAFF TGCGCCAGCAGCGTGACCGGGACAGGGGACACTGAAGCTTTCTTT
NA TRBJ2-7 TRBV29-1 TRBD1 CSVRDSSYEQYF TGCAGCGTAAGGGACAGCTCGTACGAGCAGTACTTC
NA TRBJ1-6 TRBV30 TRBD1 CACPHRDRHEGSPLHF TGTGCCTGCCCACATCGGGACAGGCACGAGGGTTCACCCCTCCACTTT
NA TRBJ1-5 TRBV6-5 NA CASSPRLQTEQPQHF TGTGCCAGCAGTCCACGGCTACAGACAGAACAGCCCCAGCATTTT
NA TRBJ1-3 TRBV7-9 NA CASSLKGAVGNTIYF TGTGCCAGCAGCTTAAAAGGGGCGGTAGGAAACACCATATATTTT
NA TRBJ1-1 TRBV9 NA CASSVGSIGAEAFF TGTGCCAGCAGCGTGGGCAGTATCGGTGCTGAAGCTTTCTTT
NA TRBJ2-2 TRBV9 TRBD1 CASSVATPTGPPNTGELFF TGTGCCAGCAGCGTAGCTACCCCGACAGGGCCTCCGAACACCGGGGAGCTGTTTTTT
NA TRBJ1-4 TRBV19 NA CASSAPGTEKLFF TGTGCCAGTAGTGCTCCCGGGACAGAAAAACTGTTTTTT
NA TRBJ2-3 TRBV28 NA CASTRGGAHTDTQYF TGTGCCAGCACCAGAGGCGGGGCGCACACAGATACGCAGTATTTT
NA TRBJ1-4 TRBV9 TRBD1 CASSVFPGQENEKLFF TGTGCCAGCAGCGTATTCCCGGGACAGGAAAATGAAAAACTGTTTTTT
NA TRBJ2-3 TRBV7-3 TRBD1 CASSLGTGTDTQYF TGTGCCAGCAGCTTAGGGACAGGGACAGATACGCAGTATTTT
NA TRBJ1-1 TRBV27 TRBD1 CASTSGQGGMNTEAFF TGTGCCAGCACCTCAGGACAGGGGGGGATGAACACTGAAGCTTTCTTT
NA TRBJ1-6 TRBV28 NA CASSNRQKRSPLHF TGTGCCAGCAGTAACCGACAGAAAAGATCACCCCTCCACTTT
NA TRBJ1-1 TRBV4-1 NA CASSQPYLGGEKPLEAFF TGCGCCAGCAGCCAACCTTATCTCGGGGGGGAAAAACCCCTTGAAGCTTTCTTT
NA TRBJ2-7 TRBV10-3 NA CAIRGTGSYYEQYF TGTGCCATCAGAGGAACAGGGTCGTACTACGAGCAGTACTTC
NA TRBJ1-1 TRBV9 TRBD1 CASSATGGVTEAFF TGTGCCAGCAGCGCGACAGGGGGAGTCACTGAAGCTTTCTTT
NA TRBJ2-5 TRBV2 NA CASSEETQYF TGTGCCAGCAGCGAAGAGACCCAGTACTTC
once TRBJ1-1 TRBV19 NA CASSIRTAMNTEAFF TGTGCCAGTAGTATAAGGACAGCCATGAACACTGAAGCTTTCTTT
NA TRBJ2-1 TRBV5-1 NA CASSLDGSSYNEQFF TGCGCCAGCAGCTTGGATGGGAGCTCCTACAATGAGCAGTTCTTC
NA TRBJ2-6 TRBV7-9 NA CASRARVGANVLTF TGTGCCAGCAGGGCTCGGGTCGGGGCCAACGTCCTGACTTTC
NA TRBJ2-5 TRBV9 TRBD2 CASSVELAGGRETQYF TGTGCCAGCAGCGTAGAACTAGCGGGGGGGCGGGAGACCCAGTACTTC
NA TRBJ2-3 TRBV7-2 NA CASSSFSSDTQYF TGTGCCAGCAGCTCCTTCAGTTCGGATACGCAGTATTTT
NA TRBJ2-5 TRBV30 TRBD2 CAWSVSGGETQYF TGTGCCTGGAGTGTATCGGGAGGCGAGACCCAGTACTTC